Sequencing of this TCR beta chain was carried out in a study of cytomegalovirus exposure and HLA in healthy donors. As for the study in general: Of 300 to 500 genotyped donors, roughly 81% clustered with self-reported Caucasian donors.

60 Vbeta and 13 Jbeta primers were used in PCR. Clones were sequenced by immunoSEQ multiplex PCR, and TCRdb holds only the in-frame ones, with some missing. The sample holds about 120,000 clones, roughly 80% seen once. This clone was counted only a few times. What it binds is unknown. CDR3 length equals 17 residues. The germline gives CDR1 SGHVS, CDR2 FQNEAQ. V lost 5 bases and J lost 2, with 21 bases in between. General study results and limits: Productive status was seen about 87% or about 30% of the time for most TCR beta V segments in an earlier analysis. A missense variant in DCLRE1C was later tied to TCR beta V- and J-gene trimming. Reportedly, diagnosis of cytomegalovirus status by the classifier showed high specificity and sensitivity.

The chain combines TRBV7-8 with TRBJ1-1; D is perhaps TRBD1 (5 bases). Source material: PBMCs. The receptor was isolated from a man younger than 40 in good health and CMV-seronegative. The CDR3 DNA reads TGTGCCAGCAGCCTCAACACAGAACTCAGGGTCAACACTGAAGCTTTCTTT. This gives the protein CASSLNTELRVNTEAFF.